This T cell receptor (beta chain) was identified in a study of blood T cell repertoires in COVID-19 (dated by TCRdb to the early 2020s). Regarding the study in general: The collaborator samples originated in the United States, Italy and Spain and spanned the acute and convalescent phases of COVID-19. The prospective study material was composed of cDNA or gDNA derived from T cells, B-cell-depleted T cells, or PBMCs. The dataset comprised deeply sampled blood TCRbeta repertoires from subjects exposed to, actively infected with, or recovered from COVID-19. A freely available public database, intended as a resource for researchers studying the immune response to SARS-CoV-2, is where the repertoires were released. The samples were drawn from two sources: the first 160 participants of the ongoing ImmuneRACE study, and 1,200 or so subjects contributed by 6 global collaborators. Nearly every sample came with metadata listing a de-identified subject ID, COVID-19 status, age in years and sex. Where HLA class I and class II types were available, the types were taken from metadata supplied by the sample provider, not from assay-based typing.

The immunoSEQ Assay, a bias-controlled multiplex PCR, was used to amplify TCRbeta CDR3 regions from genomic DNA. The authors' pipeline ran thus. Within the assay, amplification of reference gene primers was used to estimate how many nucleated cells each sample contained. To quantify the absolute abundance of each unique TCRbeta CDR3 rearrangement, sequence reads were collapsed and filtered. For each sample, productive Simpson clonality was calculated as the square root of Simpson's diversity index across productive rearrangements. Not all clones reach the TCRdb copy of this immuneACCESS table, which keeps in-frame sequences only. Checked studies attribute under half of the gap to unresolved V genes and leave the rest unexplained. V, J and clone size were drawn from that table, and D and trimming were deduced from the DNA. The sample table shows under 75,000 clones, and around 90% are seen once. Roughly 11% of the sample comes from the top ten.

The collaborating institutions used their own protocols to collect whole blood in K2EDTA tubes. For TCRbeta analysis, collaborators shipped samples in one of three forms: frozen whole blood, isolated PBMCs, or DNA extracted from either of those sample types. The CDR3 runs 13 residues from the cysteine to the phenylalanine. CDR3 DNA is the only sequence kept; it has 39 bases, read in frame from the first base. Cut back by 1 base and 6 bases, the V and J ends lie 9 bases apart. Broad study findings and their caveats: The quantity of clinical and demographic metadata differed by source and by participant and was supplied without curation.

With regard to this clone: Its antigen has not been determined. Base qualities are not provided; no much larger clone lies one nucleotide away.

The chain couples TRBV12-3 or TRBV12-4 to TRBJ1-2; the D gene remains uncertain. The specimen sequenced was peripheral blood. The sequence came from a woman under 30 with acute or convalescent COVID-19. Here is the DNA: TGTGCCAGCAGTTTAGGGAGGGTCCATGGCTACACCTTC. Its translation reads: CASSLGRVHGYTF.